One and the same sample provided the 20 T cell receptor beta chains below, sequenced in a study of blood T cell repertoires in COVID-19. TCRdb keeps only in-frame clones here, not all; method: immunoSEQ multiplex PCR. There are 400,000 to 450,000 clones in the sample; over 75% occur only once, and about 1.6% lies in the top ten. Material for sequencing was peripheral blood. The receptor source for this set is a middle-aged woman with COVID-19, enrolled during active disease.

The chain uses TRBV4-1 and TRBJ2-1, with 7 bases that match TRBD2. CDR1 MGHRA and CDR2 YSYEKL come from the germline V gene. This CDR3 comprises 15 residues. Unmatched junction bases numbered 3, after V lost 1 base and J lost 3 bases. The CDR3 sequence: CASSQVGRVYNEQFF. The CDR3 bases are TGCGCCAGCAGCCAAGTGGGGAGGGTCTACAATGAGCAGTTCTTC.

The chain is built from TRBV6-1 and TRBJ2-3; 8 bases are a match to TRBD2. With 2 bases clipped from V and 1 base from J, the junction kept 2 bases outside the gene matches. CDR3 size: 15 residues. Germline V CDR1 and CDR2: MNHNS, SASEGT. CDR3 amino acids: CASSEQAGGTDTQYF. In nucleotides, the CDR3 is TGTGCCAGCAGTGAACAAGCGGGAGGCACAGATACGCAGTATTTT.

This clone was picked up one time. The sample contains more than one DNA sequence encoding this CDR3. The gene calls are TRBV4-3 and TRBJ1-4; D is uncertain. The CDR3 runs to 15 residues. The V gene lost 1 base and the J gene lost 5 bases, with 11 bases spanning the gap. The V gene's germline CDR1 is LGHNA and CDR2 YSLEER. This chain's CDR3 is CASSQGGRGNEKLFF. DNA of the CDR3: TGCGCCAGCAGCCAAGGCGGGAGAGGGAATGAAAAACTGTTTTTT.

This chain links TRBV19 with TRBJ1-5; D gene unclear. This CDR3 has 13 amino acids. Per germline, CDR1 LNHDA and CDR2 SQIVND (reference sequence). V was clipped by 3 bases and J by 6 bases, with 9 bases between them. The CDR3 DNA reads as TGTGCCAGTAGTATGATTTCCGGTCAGCCCCAGCATTTT. Its translation: CASSMISGQPQHF.

V and J are TRBV11-3 and TRBJ2-1, with TRBD2 matching over 9 bases. The CDR3 is 17 amino acids. V lost 1 base, J lost 4 bases, and 8 bases stayed unmatched. Germline CDR1 and CDR2: SGHNT and YENEEA. CDR3 in DNA: TGTGCCAGCAGCTTAGGGCTCACTAGCGGGTCGTACAATGAGCAGTTCTTC. The encoded protein is CASSLGLTSGSYNEQFF.

This clone was recorded only once. The chain has TRBV10-3 and TRBJ1-3; 7 bases agree with TRBD1. Germline lookup yields CDR1 ENHRY and CDR2 SYGVKD. This CDR3 is 17 amino acids long. V shed 4 bases and J 0 bases; nucleotides not matched to a gene: 9. The CDR3 DNA follows: TGTGCCATCAGTGGGAGGATGGAGGGGGCCTCTGGAAACACCATATATTTT. Its protein product is CAISGRMEGASGNTIYF.

This chain uses TRBV12-3 or TRBV12-4 with TRBJ1-2; D is ambiguous. V lost 1 base and J 13 bases, leaving 16 bases between the germline ends. There are 13 residues in the CDR3. CDR3 sequence reads: CASSLGPPGSLTF. CDR3 DNA sequence: TGTGCCAGCAGTTTAGGTCCTCCGGGGTCACTCACCTTC.

The chain links TRBV5-5 to TRBJ1-1; possible D gene TRBD1, 5 bases. Deletions cut 3 bases from V and 3 bases from J, with 6 bases between. The CDR3 covers 12 residues. In germline, CDR1 is SGHKS, CDR2 YYEKEE (reference sequence). The CDR3 coding sequence is TGTGCCAGCAGCTCAGGGTACACTGAAGCTTTCTTT. Protein sequence: CASSSGYTEAFF.

The chain employs TRBV18 and TRBJ1-4; D ambiguous. The CDR3 extends over 14 amino acids. Germline CDR1 and CDR2: KGHSH and LQKENI. Trimming shortened V by 5 bases and J by 0 bases, and 7 bases separated the two germline ends. This CDR3 is CASSYIATNEKLFF. In nucleotides, the CDR3 is TGTGCCAGCTCATACATTGCAACTAATGAAAAACTGTTTTTT.

CDR3 amino acids: CASSQTGELFF. CDR3 nucleotides: TGTGCCAGCAGTCAAACCGGGGAGCTGTTTTTT. The rearrangement joins TRBV27 to TRBJ2-2; D is uncertain. Germline V gene lookup returns CDR1 MNHEY and CDR2 SMNVEV (reference sequence). The CDR3 runs 11 residues. With 5 bases removed from V and 5 bases from J, the gap between germline ends came to 3 bases.

V and J are TRBV27 and TRBJ2-1, with 10 bases that match TRBD2. The V segment lost 8 bases and the J segment 1 base; nucleotides outside the gene matches: 5. CDR3 length: 15 residues. Germline CDR1 reads MNHEY; CDR2 reads SMNVEV (reference sequence). CDR3 DNA: TGTGCCAGCTCCCCGGGACTAGCGTCCTACAATGAGCAGTTCTTC. It encodes CASSPGLASYNEQFF.

This clone has more than one count but fewer than ten. This rearrangement joins TRBV18 to TRBJ1-6; no clear D gene. This CDR3 has 17 amino acids. Germline V gene lookup returns CDR1 KGHSH and CDR2 LQKENI. V lost 1 base, J lost 4 bases, and 14 bases lay in between. Written as DNA, the CDR3 is TGTGCCAGCTCACCACTACAGCCAACTGCGTATAATTCACCCCTCCACTTT. Amino acid sequence: CASSPLQPTAYNSPLHF.

The rearrangement joins TRBV19 to TRBJ1-5; 7 bases align to TRBD1. Germline V gene sequence: CDR1 LNHDA, CDR2 SQIVND (reference sequence). The CDR3 is 16 residues long. The V and J ends lost 1 base and 6 bases, in that order; junction bases with no gene match: 9. CDR3 bases: TGTGCCAGTAGTATAGGAAGGGGGCAGGTGGGTCAGCCCCAGCATTTT. Translating gives CASSIGRGQVGQPQHF. The full variable domain, in which reference TRBV19 and TRBJ1-5 provide the parts outside the CDR3, is DGGITQSPKYLFRKEGQNVTLSCEQNLNHDAMYWYRQDPGQGLRLIYYSQIVNDFQKGDIAEGYSVSREKKESFPLTVTSAQKNPTAFYLCASSIGRGQVGQPQHFGDGTRLSIL.

This clone has a handful of counts. The rearrangement links TRBV2 to TRBJ2-7; D perhaps matches TRBD2 (5 bases). The germline CDR1 and CDR2 sequences are SNHLY and FYNNEI. Trimming stripped 6 bases from V and 2 bases from J, with 23 bases between. CDR3 length equals 17 residues. As DNA, the CDR3 is TGTGCCAGCAGGGCTGGTCCGGGCCGAGGGCAAACCTACGAGCAGTACTTC. This encodes CASRAGPGRGQTYEQYF.

The genes are TRBV9 and TRBJ1-1; D is unresolved. This CDR3 is built from 13 residues. CDR1 and CDR2 from the germline V gene are SGDLS and YYNGEE. The V end was cut by 6 bases, the J end by 12 bases, with 21 bases between. CDR3 coding DNA: TGTGCCAGCACCCCCGGTCCGGGTTCCGGTACTTTCTTT. Its translation: CASTPGPGSGTFF.

The CDR3 bases are TGTGCCAGCAGGCAAACCCCTACCTTGAACACTGAAGCTTTCTTT. It yields the protein CASRQTPTLNTEAFF. This chain connects TRBV7-2 to TRBJ1-1; no clear D. The germline V gene encodes CDR1 SGHTA and CDR2 FQGNSA. This CDR3 spans 15 amino acids. V lost 6 bases to trimming and J lost 0 bases, with 14 bases between them.

The chain uses TRBV19 and TRBJ2-1; 9 bases fit TRBD2. V was pared by 6 bases and J by 2 bases, with 5 bases of the junction left unmatched. The germline gives CDR1 LNHDA, CDR2 SQIVND (reference sequence). The CDR3 is 15 amino acids. The CDR3 spells CASRPGLATYNEQFF. CDR3 DNA: TGTGCCAGTAGACCTGGACTAGCGACCTACAATGAGCAGTTCTTC.

V and J are TRBV27 and TRBJ2-7; 7 nucleotides align to TRBD1. The CDR3 loop spans 14 amino acids. Germline trimming cut 5 bases from V and 3 bases from J; bases unmatched to any gene: 7. CDR1 and CDR2 (germline): MNHEY, SMNVEV (reference sequence). CDR3 sequence (DNA): TGTGCCAGCAGTACGGGACAGATAAACTACGAGCAGTACTTC. Translating gives CASSTGQINYEQYF.

The genes are TRBV28 and TRBJ2-7, with 7 bases that match TRBD1. Trimming took 5 bases from V and 2 from J; bases not matched to a gene: 3. This CDR3 contains 13 residues. Germline CDR1 and CDR2: MDHEN and SYDVKM. CDR3 nucleotides: TGTGCCAGCAGTAAAACAGGGGCCTACGAGCAGTACTTC. Protein: CASSKTGAYEQYF. Filled out from reference TRBV28 and TRBJ2-7, the complete variable domain reads DVKVTQSSRYLVKRTGEKVFLECVQDMDHENMFWYRQDPGLGLRLIYFSYDVKMKEKGDIPEGYSVSREKKERFSLILESASTNQTSMYLCASSKTGAYEQYFGPGTRLTVT.

The table lists this clone with many counts. V is TRBV15 and J is TRBJ2-2; weak D call: TRBD2 (6 bases). Per the germline V gene, CDR1 is LNHNV and CDR2 is YYDKDF (reference sequence). Trimming took off 8 bases at V and 5 bases at J, with 12 bases between the two ends. The CDR3 runs to 13 residues. The CDR3 sequence is CATSRGGTGELFF. CDR3 nucleotide sequence: TGTGCCACCTCCCGTGGGGGGACCGGGGAGCTGTTTTTT.